The 28 T cell receptor beta chains given below trace back to one sample, sequenced in a study of metastatic and nonmetastatic thyroid tumors (dated by TCRdb to 2018 to 2020). The library was prepared using PCR. The instrument given in TCRdb is Illumina HiSeq 4000. TCRdb reprocessing: public reads trimmed at Q25 with fastp, clones called with MiXCR, in-frame beta chains kept. Within this sample are tens of thousands of clones, with more than 15% of them counted one time only. Clones ranked in the top ten supply roughly a tenth of the sample. Before undergoing thyroid surgery, none of the patients had been given any kind of treatment. The material sequenced was blood. These receptors originate from a female donor with papillary thyroid cancer or a benign thyroid nodule (not recorded which). Some clones in this sample may be carry-over from other donors' samples.

This clone was seen at least ten times. The DNA of the CDR3 is TGTGCCATGCGGCAGGGGGCGACGGAGACCCAGTACTTC. Protein: CAMRQGATETQYF. The rearrangement links TRBV6-1 to TRBJ2-5; 8 bases fit TRBD1. Germline V gene data show CDR1 as MNHNS and CDR2 as SASEGT. The CDR3 is 13 amino acids. With 10 bases clipped from V and 5 bases from J, the junction kept 9 bases outside the gene matches.

A few counts support this clone. The junction differs from germline at one of its ends, possibly a read error. The CDR3 DNA reads TGTGCCATCAGAAGAACAGGGAGATCTCTCGAGCGGTACTTC. As protein: CAIRRTGRSLERYF. The chain uses TRBV10-3 and TRBJ2-7; tentative D call: TRBD1 (6 bases). Germline loops: CDR1 ENHRY, CDR2 SYGVKD. The CDR3 runs to 14 residues.

Many counts were recorded for this clone. This rearrangement joins TRBV4-1 to TRBJ1-5; maybe TRBD1 (5 bases). The CDR3 spans 18 residues. Germline V gene sequence: CDR1 MGHRA, CDR2 YSYEKL. The V gene lost 4 bases and the J gene lost 2 bases, with 21 bases spanning the gap. In DNA form, the CDR3 reads TGCGCCAGCAGCCCCGCCACCTCGACAGTTATTCGCAATCAGCCCCAGCATTTT. This gives the protein CASSPATSTVIRNQPQHF.

The chain employs TRBV11-3 and TRBJ2-1, with 9 bases that match TRBD2. Germline CDR1 SGHNT, CDR2 YENEEA. The CDR3 sequence is 14 residues long. V shed 8 bases, J shed 3 bases, and the junction held 5 bases outside the gene matches. CDR3 in DNA: TGTGCCAGCCGGGCTAGCGGGATCTACAATGAGCAGTTCTTC. The encoded protein is CASRASGIYNEQFF.

At least ten counts were recorded for this clone. The chain joins TRBV5-1 to TRBJ1-1; 7 nucleotides match TRBD1. With V trimmed by 6 bases and J by 4 bases, 12 bases remained unmatched. Germline lookup yields CDR1 SGHRS and CDR2 YFSETQ. The CDR3 extends over 15 amino acids. The CDR3 protein is CASTLGQQGRTEAFF. The CDR3 DNA reads as TGCGCCAGCACCTTAGGGCAACAGGGGCGCACTGAAGCTTTCTTT.

This clone appeared a few times. The chain combines TRBV6-1 with TRBJ2-7; no reliable D call. This CDR3 region has 14 residues. The V and J ends lost 6 bases and 3 bases respectively, with 15 bases between them. Germline CDR1 reads MNHNS; CDR2 reads SASEGT. The CDR3 sequence is CASSPQGVSYEQYF. DNA of the CDR3: TGTGCCAGCAGCCCTCAAGGCGTGAGCTACGAGCAGTACTTC.

There are many counts of this clone. CDR3 in amino acids: CASSLGPSGTYNEQFF. For the CDR3, the DNA is TGTGCCAGCAGCTTAGGCCCTAGCGGGACTTACAATGAGCAGTTCTTC. V is TRBV11-2 and J is TRBJ2-1; 9 nucleotides align to TRBD2. CDR3 size: 16 residues. The V gene end was trimmed by 1 base and the J gene end by 4 bases; junction bases not matched to a gene: 5. The germline gives CDR1 SGHAT, CDR2 FQNNGV.

Turning to this clone: A read error may be the cause here, since a much bigger clone is one base away. This chain links TRBV6-8 with TRBJ1-3, with 9 bases fitting TRBD1. Per germline, CDR1 MNHGY and CDR2 SAAAGT. This CDR3 has 22 amino acids. CDR3: CASSYRCQGDRAPPLLRKHRIF. Written as DNA, the CDR3 is TGTGCCAGCAGTTACCGATGCCAGGGGGACAGGGCGCCTCCACTTCTCCGGAAACACCGTATATTT.

This clone was counted between two and nine times. This chain links TRBV6-1 with TRBJ1-2; 9 nucleotides agree with TRBD1. The CDR3 runs to 14 residues. The trim removed 6 bases at V and 2 bases at J, leaving 4 bases unmatched. Per germline, CDR1 MNHNS and CDR2 SASEGT. In DNA, the CDR3 is TGTGCCAGCAGAACAGGGGGCTCCAACTATGGCTACACCTTC. It is translated as CASRTGGSNYGYTF.

This clone came up many times. V usage is TRBV15 and J usage is TRBJ2-1, with 8 nucleotides matching TRBD1. Trimming removed 5 bases from V and 9 bases from J; junction bases left unmatched: 6. This CDR3 comprises 13 residues. The V gene's germline CDR1 is LNHNV and CDR2 YYDKDF (reference sequence). This CDR3 is CATSGNRGFEQFF. In DNA, the CDR3 is TGTGCCACCAGCGGGAACAGGGGGTTTGAGCAGTTCTTC. The whole variable domain, filled in from reference TRBV15 and TRBJ2-1, reads DAMVIQNPRYQVTQFGKPVTLSCSQTLNHNVMYWYQQKSSQAPKLLFHYYDKDFNNEADTPDNFQSRRPNTSFCFLDIRSPGLGDTAMYLCATSGNRGFEQFFGPGTRLTVL.

This clone appeared many times. Distinct nucleotide sequences in the sample also encode this CDR3. This chain uses TRBV5-1 with TRBJ2-7; D ambiguous. Trimming shortened V by 0 bases and J by 1 base, and 8 bases separated the two germline ends. The CDR3 consists of 14 residues. Germline V CDR1 and CDR2: SGHRS, YFSETQ. The CDR3 region is CASSLAYGSYEQYF. CDR3 nucleotides: TGCGCCAGCAGCTTGGCCTACGGATCCTACGAGCAGTACTTC.

Comments on this clone: Other DNA sequences from this sample encode an identical CDR3 as well. The chain uses TRBV7-2 and TRBJ2-3; D uncertain. V gave up 1 base and J gave up 12 bases, with 14 bases separating them. CDR1 and CDR2 (germline): SGHTA, FQGNSA. The CDR3 loop spans 13 amino acids. DNA of the CDR3: TGTGCCAGCAGCTTAGAAGCTACAGATAGACAGTATTTT. Amino acid sequence: CASSLEATDRQYF.

This chain joins TRBV15 and TRBJ2-7, with 11 nucleotides matching TRBD2. CDR3 length equals 15 residues. Per the germline V gene, CDR1 is LNHNV and CDR2 is YYDKDF (reference sequence). Trimming took 0 bases from V and 2 from J; bases not matched to a gene: 0. CDR3 amino acids: CATSRETSGAYEQYF. CDR3 sequence (DNA): TGTGCCACCAGCAGAGAGACTAGCGGGGCCTACGAGCAGTACTTC.

This clone occurred many times. The chain links TRBV5-1 to TRBJ2-1; D might be TRBD1 (5 bases). The germline gives CDR1 SGHRS, CDR2 YFSETQ. The CDR3 loop spans 16 amino acids. Trimming took off 0 bases at V and 0 bases at J, with 10 bases between the two ends. The CDR3 protein is CASSLEGAISYNEQFF. The CDR3 nucleotides are TGCGCCAGCAGCTTGGAAGGGGCTATCTCCTACAATGAGCAGTTCTTC. Looking up the rest from reference TRBV5-1 and TRBJ2-1 gives the full variable domain: KAGVTQTPRYLIKTRGQQVTLSCSPISGHRSVSWYQQTPGQGLQFLFEYFSETQRNKGNFPGRFSGRQFSNSRSEMNVSTLELGDSALYLCASSLEGAISYNEQFFGPGTRLTVL.

By frequency in the sample, this clone is medium-sized. The J gene is TRBJ2-7, the V gene TRBV28, with unresolved D. The length of the CDR3 is 14 residues. Trimming stripped 6 bases from V and 3 bases from J, with 15 bases between. In germline, CDR1 is MDHEN, CDR2 SYDVKM. This CDR3 reads CASREEANNYEQYF. CDR3 DNA: TGTGCCAGCAGGGAAGAAGCGAACAACTACGAGCAGTACTTC.

This clone was seen at least ten times. The J gene is TRBJ2-6, the V gene TRBV28, with D maybe TRBD1 (6 bases). Per the germline V gene, CDR1 is MDHEN and CDR2 is SYDVKM. V dropped 3 bases and J dropped 2 bases, with 11 bases sitting between them. The CDR3 covers 16 residues. CDR3 DNA sequence: TGTGCCAGCAGTTTCTACAGGGAAGCTGGGGCCAACGTCCTGACTTTC. This gives the protein CASSFYREAGANVLTF.

This clone showed up just a few times. The chain joins TRBV7-6 to TRBJ2-3, with 8 nucleotides matching TRBD2. V trimming: 7 bases; J trimming: 3 bases; junction bases outside the gene matches: 21. Germline-derived CDR1 and CDR2 are SGHVS and FNYEAQ. This CDR3 is built from 19 residues. The CDR3 region has the DNA TGTGCCAGCACCCCATCCCCACCTCAGCGGGAGTACGAGACAGATACGCAGTATTTT. It encodes CASTPSPPQREYETDTQYF.

This clone came up many times. The chain uses TRBV6-4 and TRBJ1-5; D is ambiguous. The CDR3 contains 14 residues. The germline V gene encodes CDR1 MRHNA and CDR2 SNTAGT. The germline V and J ends were trimmed by 6 bases and 8 bases, with 17 bases remaining between them. The CDR3 DNA reads TGTGCCAGCAGCCCCTCCGCGCAGGCAGAGCCCCAGCATTTT. Its translation is CASSPSAQAEPQHF.

This clone has at least ten counts. The gene calls are TRBV6-5 and TRBJ2-3, with 10 positions matching TRBD2. V was pared by 1 base and J by 1 base, with 8 bases of the junction left unmatched. Germline assignment: CDR1 MNHEY and CDR2 SVGAGI. This CDR3 contains 18 residues. CDR3 residues: CASSYLRGTSEGTDTQYF. CDR3 in DNA: TGTGCCAGCAGTTACTTGCGCGGGACTAGCGAGGGCACAGATACGCAGTATTTT.

Many counts were recorded for this clone. The gene calls are TRBV7-6 and TRBJ1-2, with D maybe TRBD1 (5 bases). The CDR3 loop spans 13 amino acids. The germline V gene encodes CDR1 SGHVS and CDR2 FNYEAQ. The V end was cut by 1 base, the J end by 8 bases, with 11 bases between. The DNA of the CDR3 is TGTGCCAGCAGCTTAGGGCAGGGTTACGGCTACACCTTC. Translating gives CASSLGQGYGYTF.

This clone occurred many times. It may be a read error: a sequence one base away is much more abundant. The chain couples TRBV27 to TRBJ2-3; a possible D gene is TRBD2 (6 bases). The V gene lost 3 bases and the J gene lost 3 bases, with 13 bases spanning the gap. CDR1 and CDR2 (germline): MNHEY, SMNVEV (reference sequence). The CDR3 consists of 15 residues. CDR3 amino acids: CASSFPLGGTDTQYF. The DNA for the CDR3 is TGTGCCAGCAGTTTCCCTCTTGGGGGGACAGATACGCAGTATTTT.

The chain joins TRBV30 to TRBJ1-5; 8 bases match TRBD1. This CDR3 is 14 amino acids long. The germline V gene encodes CDR1 GTSNPN and CDR2 SVGIG (reference sequence). J gave up 6 bases and V 4 bases, and 8 bases lay outside the gene matches. The CDR3 DNA sequence: TGTGCCTGGATTAGTGTGACAGGGGTTCAGCCCCAGCATTTT. Its protein is CAWISVTGVQPQHF. The full variable domain, in which reference TRBV30 and TRBJ1-5 provide the parts outside the CDR3, is SQTIHQWPATLVQPVGSPLSLECTVEGTSNPNLYWYRQAAGRGLQLLFYSVGIGQISSEVPQNLSASRPQDRQFILSSKKLLLSDSGFYLCAWISVTGVQPQHFGDGTRLSIL.

This clone has just a few counts. This may be a read error, as it is one base from a much larger clone. V usage is TRBV19 and J usage is TRBJ2-6, with D tentatively TRBD1 or TRBD2 (5 bases each). CDR3 length equals 15 residues. Germline CDR1 and CDR2: LNHDA and SQIVND (reference sequence). The CDR3 sequence: CASQEGNSVANVPTF. CDR3 nucleotides: TGTGCCAGCCAAGAGGGGAACTCTGTGGCCAACGTCCCGACTTTC.

The chain joins TRBV6-1 to TRBJ2-7; no firm D call. The CDR3 is 11 amino acids. Germline CDR1 MNHNS, CDR2 SASEGT. Trimming took 4 bases from V and 13 from J, leaving 14 bases between them. The CDR3 DNA reads TGTGCCAGCAGTGGAGTGGCAGGAGTATACTTC. It is translated as CASSGVAGVYF.

This clone was detected many times. This chain uses TRBV5-1 with TRBJ2-7; no definite D call. Per the germline V gene, CDR1 is SGHRS and CDR2 is YFSETQ. V lost 0 bases and J 5 bases, leaving 18 bases between the germline ends. This CDR3 has 16 amino acids. The chain's CDR3 is CASSLAVGLGGDEQYF. The CDR3 nucleotides are TGCGCCAGCAGCTTGGCGGTGGGGTTGGGTGGCGACGAGCAGTACTTC.

This clone was counted many times. This chain uses TRBV2 with TRBJ1-6; D gene unclear. The CDR3 has 15 amino acids. Germline V CDR1 and CDR2: SNHLY, FYNNEI. With 1 base removed from V and 4 bases from J, the gap between germline ends came to 8 bases. The CDR3: CASSEGREYNSPLHF. Written as DNA, the CDR3 is TGTGCCAGCAGTGAAGGGAGGGAGTATAATTCACCCCTCCACTTT.

This clone was observed many times. The chain joins TRBV3-1 to TRBJ2-1, with a tentative D call TRBD2 (6 bases). In germline, CDR1 is LGHDT, CDR2 YNNKEL (reference sequence). The V gene lost 8 bases and the J gene lost 6 bases, with 11 bases spanning the gap. CDR3 length equals 12 residues. CDR3 sequence (DNA): TGTGCCAGCTCCGGGACTCTCAATGAGCAGTTCTTC. As protein: CASSGTLNEQFF.

This clone was seen repeatedly, ten times or more. The chain uses TRBV7-9 and TRBJ1-4, with D maybe TRBD1 (5 bases). Per germline, CDR1 SEHNR and CDR2 FQNEAQ (reference sequence). The CDR3 spans 16 residues. Trimming pared 1 base from V and 7 bases from J, leaving 16 bases between. The CDR3 DNA reads as TGTGCCAGCAGCTTAGACCGGGACGCGGGCGTTGAAAAACTGTTTTTT. Protein product: CASSLDRDAGVEKLFF.